The rows below give T cell receptor beta chains drawn from one sample of a study of CD8 T cells in Susac syndrome. MiXCR was run by TCRdb on the immunoSEQ multiplex PCR reads, yielding one entry per CDR3 protein. This table holds fewer than 200,000 distinct CDR3 sequences, 94% found once. Sequenced material: CD4+ T cells from PBMCs. The receptors derive from a human donor with Susac syndrome. Each CDR3 is given with its conserved first and last residue. A D gene is named only where the DNA matches it firmly. The size of a clone is reported for some rows only, either as once, few or many, or as a class for expanded clones.

v_call	clone_size	d_call	j_call	cdr3_nt	cdr3_aa
TRBV7-9	-	TRBD1	TRBJ1-2	TGTGCCAGCAGCTTGCCCGGGACAGGGGGATATGGCTACACCTTC	CASSLPGTGGYGYTF
TRBV7-2	-	-	TRBJ2-7	TGTGCCAGCAGCCAACGGGGTCGGAAGGAGCAGTACTTC	CASSQRGRKEQYF
TRBV30	-	-	TRBJ1-6	TGTGCCTGGAGTGTCAGAAATGCGAATTCACCCCTCCACTTT	CAWSVRNANSPLHF
TRBV25-1	-	-	TRBJ2-3	TGTGCCAGCAGTCGAGGATTAGAGGGGCAGTATTTT	CASSRGLEGQYF
TRBV3-1	-	-	TRBJ2-5	TGTGCCAGCAGCCAGAGGGGAGAGACCCAGTACTTC	CASSQRGETQYF
TRBV18	-	-	TRBJ2-4	TGTGCCAGCTCCCCATCAGAGAGCCGGCCGGGGAACATTCAGTACTTC	CASSPSESRPGNIQYF
TRBV11-2	-	TRBD2	TRBJ2-3	TGTGCCAGCAGCTTAGTCGGACTAGCGGGGACCCAAACCTACACAGATACGCAGTATTTT	CASSLVGLAGTQTYTDTQYF
TRBV29-1	-	-	TRBJ2-5	TGCAGCGTTGCTGGGGTAGAGACCCAGTACTTC	CSVAGVETQYF
TRBV6-1	-	-	TRBJ2-1	TGTGCCAGCAGTGCCTACAGGGACCCTAATGAGCAGTTCTTC	CASSAYRDPNEQFF
TRBV19	-	-	TRBJ1-5	TGTGCCAGTATGATACGGGGGGCGGGTCAGCCCCAGCATTTT	CASMIRGAGQPQHF
TRBV3-1	-	TRBD2	TRBJ2-7	TGTGCCAGCAGCCAAGGGACTAGCGGGGTCTCCTACGAGCAGTACTTC	CASSQGTSGVSYEQYF
TRBV11-3	-	-	TRBJ2-5	TGTGCCAGCAGCTCTGGGGGTGCGCAAGAGACCCAGTACTTC	CASSSGGAQETQYF
TRBV24-1	-	TRBD2	TRBJ2-3	TGTGCCACCAGTGACGCCGGGACTAGCGGCACAGATACGCAGTATTTT	CATSDAGTSGTDTQYF
TRBV6-2/TRBV6-3	once	TRBD2	TRBJ2-7	TGTGCCAGCATGACTAGCGGGCACTCCTACGAGCAGTACTTC	CASMTSGHSYEQYF
TRBV24-1	-	TRBD2	TRBJ2-1	TGTGCCACCAGTGATTCTAGCGGGGGGTCGAATGAGCAGTTCTTC	CATSDSSGGSNEQFF
TRBV27	-	-	TRBJ2-1	TGTGCCAGCAGGCCCACTGGTAGCCACAATGAGCAGTTCTTC	CASRPTGSHNEQFF
TRBV19	-	-	TRBJ1-2	TGTGCCAGTAGTATAACAGGTCTAATCTATGGCTACACCTTC	CASSITGLIYGYTF
TRBV6-6	-	TRBD2	TRBJ2-3	TGTGCCAGCTCCTATCTCCCCGCAGCGGGGAATTTT	CASSYLPAAGNF